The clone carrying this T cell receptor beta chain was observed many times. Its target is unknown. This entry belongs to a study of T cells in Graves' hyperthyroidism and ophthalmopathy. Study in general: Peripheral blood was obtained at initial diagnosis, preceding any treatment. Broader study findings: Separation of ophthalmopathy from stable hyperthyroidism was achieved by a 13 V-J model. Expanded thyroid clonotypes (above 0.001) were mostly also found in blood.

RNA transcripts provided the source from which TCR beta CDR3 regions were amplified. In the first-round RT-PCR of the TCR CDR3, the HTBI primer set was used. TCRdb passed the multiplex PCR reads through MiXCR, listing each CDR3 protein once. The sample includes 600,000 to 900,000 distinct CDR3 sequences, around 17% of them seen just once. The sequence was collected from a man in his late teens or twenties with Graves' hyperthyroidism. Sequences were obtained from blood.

As DNA, the CDR3 is TGTGCCAGCAGCCGAGGACTTCTCTACGAGCAGTACTTC. Translated, it gives CASSRGLLYEQYF. V usage is TRBV11-3 and J usage is TRBJ2-7; D perhaps matches TRBD2 (5 bases). V was clipped by 5 bases and J by 3 bases, with 11 bases between them. The length of the CDR3 is 13 residues. Germline CDR1 and CDR2: SGHNT and YENEEA.